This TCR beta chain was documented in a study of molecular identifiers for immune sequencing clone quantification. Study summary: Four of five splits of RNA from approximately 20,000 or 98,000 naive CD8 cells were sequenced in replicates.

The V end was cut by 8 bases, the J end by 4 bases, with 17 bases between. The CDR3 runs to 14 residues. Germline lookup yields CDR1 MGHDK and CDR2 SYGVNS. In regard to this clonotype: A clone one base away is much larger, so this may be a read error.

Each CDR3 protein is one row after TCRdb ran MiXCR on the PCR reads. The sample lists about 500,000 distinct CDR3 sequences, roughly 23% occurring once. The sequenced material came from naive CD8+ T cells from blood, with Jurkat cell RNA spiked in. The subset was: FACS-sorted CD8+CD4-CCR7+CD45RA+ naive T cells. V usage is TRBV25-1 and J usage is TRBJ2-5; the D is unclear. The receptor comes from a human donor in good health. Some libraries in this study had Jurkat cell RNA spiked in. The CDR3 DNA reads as TGTGCCAGCGGTGGGTTCGCTTGGGGAGAGACCCAGTACTTC. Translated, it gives CASGGFAWGETQYF.